The 20 T cell receptor beta chains below all came from one sample that was sequenced in a study of T cells after yellow fever vaccination. From the 5' RACE reads, TCRdb called clonotypes with MiXCR, one entry per CDR3 protein. The table has about 320,000 distinct CDR3 sequences, roughly 10% seen once. This sample comprised CD4+ T cells sorted from PBMCs, obtained 45 days after the yellow fever booster vaccination. These receptors all stem from a man between 18 and 29 years old who received the YFV17D yellow fever vaccine.

This clonotype occurred a few times. The chain joins TRBV2 to TRBJ2-1; TRBD2 matches 12 bases. CDR3 length: 16 amino acids. CDR1 is SNHLY, CDR2 FYNNEI, per germline. J was trimmed by 4 bases and V by 4 bases; bases with no gene match: 5. The CDR3, as DNA: TGTGCCAGCAGTGGGAGAGGACTAGCGGGATACAATGAGCAGTTCTTC. This translates into CASSGRGLAGYNEQFF.

This clonotype was detected only a few times. The chain links TRBV5-1 to TRBJ2-7, with 7 bases lining up with TRBD1. The germline V gene encodes CDR1 SGHRS and CDR2 YFSETQ. The CDR3 spans 16 residues. V lost 0 bases and J lost 1; bases outside the gene matches: 7. The CDR3 DNA reads as TGCGCCAGCAGCTTGGCCGGGACAGCCCTTTCCTACGAGCAGTACTTC. This encodes CASSLAGTALSYEQYF.

Ten or more counts support this clonotype. The chain combines TRBV5-6 with TRBJ1-2, with D perhaps TRBD1 (5 bases). This CDR3 has 13 residues. Germline V gene data show CDR1 as SGHDT and CDR2 as YYEEEE. Trimming stripped 4 bases from V and 5 bases from J, with 12 bases between. The CDR3 reads CASSRRGDYGYTF. The CDR3 DNA reads as TGTGCCAGCAGCCGGCGGGGGGATTATGGCTACACCTTC.

In this sample, this clonotype turned up many times. V gene TRBV9 combines with J gene TRBJ2-2; 7 bases agree with TRBD1. Germline trimming cut 3 bases from V and 3 bases from J; bases unmatched to any gene: 5. CDR1 is SGDLS and CDR2 is YYNGEE in the germline V gene. The CDR3 length is 15 residues. This CDR3 is CASSDRDSYTGELFF. The CDR3, as DNA: TGTGCCAGCAGCGACCGGGACAGTTACACCGGGGAGCTGTTTTTT. The variable domain in full, with the rest retrieved from reference TRBV9 and TRBJ2-2, is DSGVTQTPKHLITATGQRVTLRCSPRSGDLSVYWYQQSLDQGLQFLIQYYNGEERAKGNILERFSAQQFPDLHSELNLSSLELGDSALYFCASSDRDSYTGELFFGEGSRLTVL.

The rearrangement links TRBV5-1 to TRBJ1-2, with D maybe TRBD1 (6 bases). The V gene's germline CDR1 is SGHRS and CDR2 YFSETQ. The CDR3 extends over 16 amino acids. Trimming removed 4 bases at V and 6 bases at J, with 22 bases between. CDR3 loop: CASSVGNVVQGNGYTF. As DNA, the CDR3 is TGCGCCAGCAGCGTGGGCAATGTGGTTCAGGGGAATGGCTACACCTTC.

V gene TRBV6-6 combines with J gene TRBJ1-5, with D possibly TRBD1 on 6 matching bases. The CDR3 is made up of 15 amino acids. The V end lost 6 bases, the J end lost 0 bases, and 12 bases lay between the germline ends. Germline CDR1 and CDR2: MNHNY and SVGAGI (reference sequence). CDR3 DNA: TGTGCCAGCAGATGGGGGGCTGGTAGCAATCAGCCCCAGCATTTT. Its protein product is CASRWGAGSNQPQHF.

The chain joins TRBV4-1 to TRBJ1-2; D gene uncertain. Germline values: CDR1 MGHRA, CDR2 YSYEKL. CDR3 length: 14 amino acids. V lost 4 bases and J 1 base, leaving 10 bases between the germline ends. The CDR3 protein is CASSLRSDNYGYTF. CDR3 bases: TGCGCCAGCAGCCTACGGTCTGATAACTATGGCTACACCTTC.

The rearrangement joins TRBV4-1 to TRBJ1-3; 8 bases match TRBD1. The length of the CDR3 is 14 residues. V shed 8 bases and J 5 bases; nucleotides not matched to a gene: 8. Germline V CDR1 and CDR2: MGHRA, YSYEKL. DNA for the CDR3: TGCGCCAGCGCGTTCACAGGGGGGCGAAACACCATATATTTT. Translating it yields CASAFTGGRNTIYF.

In this sample, this clonotype turned up a few times. The chain employs TRBV5-1 and TRBJ2-3; 10 bases align to TRBD1. Germline CDR1 and CDR2: SGHRS and YFSETQ. The CDR3 has 15 amino acids. The V and J ends lost 5 bases and 0 bases, in that order; junction bases with no gene match: 3. Here the CDR3 reads CASSTGQGSTDTQYF. The CDR3 coding sequence is TGCGCCAGCAGTACGGGACAGGGGAGCACAGATACGCAGTATTTT.

V is TRBV12-3 or TRBV12-4 and J is TRBJ1-2; the D gene is possibly TRBD1 (6 bases). The CDR3 contains 14 residues. V lost 2 bases and J lost 3, with 10 bases in between. The CDR3 region is CASSLNRVYYGYTF. CDR3 DNA sequence: TGTGCCAGCAGTTTAAACAGGGTATACTATGGCTACACCTTC.

The table lists this clonotype with a few counts. The chain links TRBV28 to TRBJ1-2, with D tentatively TRBD1 (6 bases). Germline V gene data show CDR1 as MDHEN and CDR2 as SYDVKM. V lost 7 bases to trimming and J lost 4 bases, with 13 bases between them. The CDR3 loop spans 13 amino acids. The CDR3 coding sequence is TGTGCCAGCATCTCAACAGGGCTCTATGGCTACACCTTC. It is translated as CASISTGLYGYTF.

This clonotype was seen a handful of times. The V gene is TRBV7-2, the J gene TRBJ1-4; D is ambiguous. The CDR3 loop spans 14 amino acids. CDR1 SGHTA and CDR2 FQGNSA come from the germline V gene. The V gene lost 5 bases and the J gene lost 1 base, with 8 bases spanning the gap. The CDR3 nucleotides are TGTGCCAGCAGCCCACGGCTAACTAATGAAAAACTGTTTTTT. Its translation: CASSPRLTNEKLFF.

This clonotype was seen only a few times. The rearrangement links TRBV4-3 to TRBJ2-2; D possibly corresponds to TRBD1 (6 bases). The CDR3 runs to 14 residues. Germline CDR1 is LGHNA and CDR2 is YSLEER. V lost 8 bases to trimming and J lost 1 base, with 11 bases between them. CDR3 DNA: TGCGCCAGCCGGGTACAGGGGAACACCGGGGAGCTGTTTTTT. Its translation is CASRVQGNTGELFF.

This sequence joins TRBV14 and TRBJ2-7; maybe TRBD1 (5 bases). V was cut by 5 bases and J by 4 bases, with 12 bases left in between. The germline V gene encodes CDR1 SGHDN and CDR2 FVKESK. The CDR3 totals 13 residues. CDR3 amino acids: CASSYSTAYEQYV. The CDR3 DNA reads as TGTGCCAGCAGCTATTCGACAGCTTACGAGCAGTACGTC.

This clonotype was observed a few times. The chain carries TRBV5-5 and TRBJ2-7, with 8 bases lining up with TRBD1. The CDR3 spans 15 residues. V gave up 4 bases and J gave up 3 bases; unmatched junction bases: 9. Germline V gene data show CDR1 as SGHKS and CDR2 as YYEKEE (reference sequence). The CDR3 nucleotides are TGTGCCAGCAGCCTAACCGGACAGGGATACTACGAGCAGTACTTC. The encoded protein is CASSLTGQGYYEQYF.

This clonotype was observed a few times. The V and J genes are TRBV4-1 and TRBJ2-3; maybe TRBD1 (5 bases). V dropped 5 bases and J dropped 5 bases, with 11 bases sitting between them. This CDR3 is 13 amino acids long. From germline, CDR1 is MGHRA and CDR2 YSYEKL. CDR3 sequence (DNA): TGCGCCAGCAGCGTCCTAGGGGAAGATACGCAGTATTTT. This codes for CASSVLGEDTQYF.

This clonotype was picked up a small number of times. This CDR3 reads CSAREWRTDTQYF. The DNA for the CDR3 is TGCAGTGCTAGAGAGTGGCGCACAGATACGCAGTATTTT. The chain joins TRBV20-1 to TRBJ2-3; D is ambiguous. The CDR3 loop spans 13 amino acids. Deletions cut 0 bases from V and 1 base from J, with 5 bases between. Germline loops: CDR1 DFQATT, CDR2 SNEGSKA (reference sequence).

This clonotype was counted many times. The V call is TRBV7-2, the J call TRBJ2-5; D gene uncertain. CDR1 SGHTA and CDR2 FQGNSA come from the germline V gene. The CDR3 covers 14 residues. The V end lost 5 bases, the J end lost 7 bases, and 17 bases lay between the germline ends. CDR3 residues: CASSTRTGLRTQYF. The DNA of the CDR3 is TGTGCCAGCAGCACCAGGACGGGCTTGCGGACCCAGTACTTC.

The chain joins TRBV7-2 to TRBJ2-7, with 14 bases identical to TRBD2. V was pared by 5 bases and J by 0 bases, with 3 bases of the junction left unmatched. The V gene's germline CDR1 is SGHTA and CDR2 FQGNSA. This CDR3 is 16 amino acids long. DNA of the CDR3: TGTGCCAGCAGCCAAGGGACTAGCGGGAGCTCCTACGAGCAGTACTTC. It specifies CASSQGTSGSSYEQYF.

This clonotype has a count of ten or more. The gene calls are TRBV6-5 and TRBJ1-3; D gene unclear. The CDR3 length is 19 residues. From germline, CDR1 is MNHEY and CDR2 SVGAGI. Between the trimmed V and J ends, which lost 0 bases and 1 base, there was a span of 19 bases. Here the CDR3 reads CASSYSIPGQPYSGNTIYF. Here the CDR3 DNA reads TGTGCCAGCAGTTACTCGATCCCGGGTCAGCCCTATTCTGGAAACACCATATATTTT.